This TCR beta chain derives from a study of OX40 agonist ivuxolimab in advanced cancers. Findings and caveats of the study: Both CD4+ and CD8+ T cell populations in blood had undergone clonal expansion by week 6 at 0.1 to 3.0 mg/kg. In the 0.1-3.0 mg/kg groups, partial responders showed among the lowest expansion. What antigens the expanded peripheral T cells recognized was never established.

Generated by immunoSEQ multiplex PCR, the TCRdb table keeps only in-frame clones and is missing some. The data show 50,000 or so clones, about 75% seen once. Of note for this clone: The antigen is unknown.

CDR3 size: 14 residues. Trimming shortened V by 8 bases and J by 1 base, and 14 bases separated the two germline ends. From germline, CDR1 is MNHNS and CDR2 SASEGT. Peripheral blood came from all dose cohorts at three timepoints. The genes are TRBV6-1 and TRBJ1-1, with D perhaps TRBD1 (6 bases). This sequence was found in an adult with an advanced solid tumor such as melanoma, head and neck, liver or kidney cancer. Specimen: CD4+ or CD8+ T cells sorted from blood, collected in a trial of the OX40 agonist ivuxolimab. The CDR3 sequence is CASLRGLTNTEAFF. As DNA, the CDR3 is TGTGCCAGCCTCAGGGGATTAACGAACACTGAAGCTTTCTTT.